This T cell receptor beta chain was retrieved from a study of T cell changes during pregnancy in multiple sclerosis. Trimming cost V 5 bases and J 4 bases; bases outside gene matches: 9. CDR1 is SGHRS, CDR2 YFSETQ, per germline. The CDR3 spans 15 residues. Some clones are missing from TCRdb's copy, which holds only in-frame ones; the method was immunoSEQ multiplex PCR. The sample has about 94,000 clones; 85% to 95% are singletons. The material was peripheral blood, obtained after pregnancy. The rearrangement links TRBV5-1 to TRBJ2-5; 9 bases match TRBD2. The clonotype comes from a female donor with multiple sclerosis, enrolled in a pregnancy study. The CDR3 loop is CASRNAGGNGETQYF. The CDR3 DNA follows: TGCGCCAGCAGAAATGCGGGAGGGAATGGAGAGACCCAGTACTTC. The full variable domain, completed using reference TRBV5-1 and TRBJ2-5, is KAGVTQTPRYLIKTRGQQVTLSCSPISGHRSVSWYQQTPGQGLQFLFEYFSETQRNKGNFPGRFSGRQFSNSRSEMNVSTLELGDSALYLCASRNAGGNGETQYFGPGTRLLVL.